These T cell receptor beta chains were read from a single sample in a study of T cells in localized non-small cell lung cancer. Data came from immunoSEQ multiplex PCR; TCRdb stores just in-frame clones and leaves some out. The table has about 78,000 clones, approximately 85% seen once; the top ten hold under 3.5%. Source: peripheral blood, taken before any cancer treatment. These TCRs come from a man aged 40 to 69 with stage I lung adenocarcinoma. CDR3s include the opening cysteine and the closing phenylalanine or tryptophan. The order of the fields is CDR3 DNA, CDR3 protein, clone size, D gene, V gene, J gene. D genes are given only for firm matches. Not every row has a clone size; where given, it reads once, few, many or a size class.

TGTGCCAGCAGTTTTTCGCCCCAGGGGGCATGGGGCTACACCTTC	CASSFSPQGAWGYTF	-	TRBD1	TRBV27	TRBJ1-2
TGCGCCAGCAGCAGGGGGTCAGGGGGAAACACCATATATTTT	CASSRGSGGNTIYF	-	TRBD1	TRBV10-2	TRBJ1-3
TGTGCCAGCAGTTACAGGGCCTATGTTAATGAAAAACTGTTTTTT	CASSYRAYVNEKLFF	-	-	TRBV6-5	TRBJ1-4
TGTGCCAGCAGCTTACTGGCCCTTGGTGGCTACACCTTC	CASSLLALGGYTF	-	-	TRBV11-2	TRBJ1-2
TGCGCCAGCAGCGAGAGAGGGATAACGGCCACAGATACGCAGTATTTT	CASSERGITATDTQYF	-	-	TRBV10-1	TRBJ2-3
TGTGCCAGCGGCATTTCGAAGGAGACCCAGTACTTC	CASGISKETQYF	once	-	TRBV2	TRBJ2-5
TGTGCCAGCAGTTACTCGATGTGGGCCACCTACGAGCAGTACTTC	CASSYSMWATYEQYF	-	-	TRBV6-5	TRBJ2-7
TGTGCCAGCAGCAGGACTAGCGGGAGTAGCCCAGATACGCAGTATTTT	CASSRTSGSSPDTQYF	once	TRBD2	TRBV28	TRBJ2-3
TGCGCCAGCAGCCCCGAAGGGCTAGTGGCGGGTCGGTTGTTCTTC	CASSPEGLVAGRLFF	-	-	TRBV5-1	TRBJ2-1
TGTGCCAGCTCACCGGCGGGGGCGGGCCGGGAGGAGCAGTACTTC	CASSPAGAGREEQYF	-	-	TRBV18	TRBJ2-7
TGTGCCAGCACCTTAGTGGGGGGGTACGAGCAGTACTTC	CASTLVGGYEQYF	-	TRBD2	TRBV6-6	TRBJ2-7
TGTGCCTGGAGTGACGGCGGCGGGGAGCTGTTTTTT	CAWSDGGGELFF	-	-	TRBV30	TRBJ2-2
TGTGCCAGCAGCACCGCAGGTGGTCAGTACTACAATGAGCAGTTCTTC	CASSTAGGQYYNEQFF	once	-	TRBV5-8	TRBJ2-1
TGTGCCAGCAGAGGGGGCACTGAACGAACTGAAGCTTTCTTT	CASRGGTERTEAFF	once	TRBD1	TRBV7-2	TRBJ1-1
TGTGCCAGCAGCTTGGCTAGCGGAGCCTCCTACAATGAGCAGTTCTTC	CASSLASGASYNEQFF	-	TRBD2	TRBV5-4	TRBJ2-1
TGTGCCAGCAGAGGGGGCAATTGGGAGACCCAGTACTTC	CASRGGNWETQYF	-	TRBD1	TRBV7-3	TRBJ2-5
TGTGCCAGCAGCTCCCTGGATGGGGGGGCCGTTTCTAACTATGGCTACACCTTC	CASSSLDGGAVSNYGYTF	-	-	TRBV7-9	TRBJ1-2
TGTGCCAGCAGCTTTAATGGCGGCCCCCAGCATTTT	CASSFNGGPQHF	once	-	TRBV7-2	TRBJ1-5
TGCAGCGTTCGGACTAAGACAGTCACTAACTATGGCTACACCTTC	CSVRTKTVTNYGYTF	-	-	TRBV29-1	TRBJ1-2
TGTGCCAGCAGTTCGACAGGGGGAACCTACGAGCAGTACTTC	CASSSTGGTYEQYF	-	TRBD1	TRBV6-5	TRBJ2-7
TGTGCCAGCAGCCCCGGGGGAACTAGATACAATGAGCAGTTCTTC	CASSPGGTRYNEQFF	-	-	TRBV7-3	TRBJ2-1
TGTGCCAGCTCGGGACAGGGGGCGCGGGGCAATCAGCCCCAGCATTTT	CASSGQGARGNQPQHF	few	TRBD1	TRBV18	TRBJ1-5
TGTGCCAGCAGTTTGAGGTCTCCGGCGGGACCCTATGGCTACACCTTC	CASSLRSPAGPYGYTF	-	-	TRBV28	TRBJ1-2
TGTGCCAGCAGCAAAGGTCCGACAGGGGGCCTAACCTACGAGCAGTACTTC	CASSKGPTGGLTYEQYF	-	-	TRBV21-1	TRBJ2-7
TGTGCCAGCAGCTTGCGATCGCGTGACTATGGCTACACCTTC	CASSLRSRDYGYTF	-	-	TRBV5-6	TRBJ1-2